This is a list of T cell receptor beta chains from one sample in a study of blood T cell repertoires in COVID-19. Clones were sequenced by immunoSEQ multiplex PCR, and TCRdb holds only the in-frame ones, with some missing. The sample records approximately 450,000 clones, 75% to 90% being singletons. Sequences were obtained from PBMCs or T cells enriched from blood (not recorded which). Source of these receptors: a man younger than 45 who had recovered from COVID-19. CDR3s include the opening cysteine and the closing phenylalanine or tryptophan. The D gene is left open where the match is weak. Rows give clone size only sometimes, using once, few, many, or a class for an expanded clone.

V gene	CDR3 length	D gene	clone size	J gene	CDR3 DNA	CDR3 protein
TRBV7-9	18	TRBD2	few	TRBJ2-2	TGTGCCAGCAGCTTAGCGGAACCAGCGGGACCACCAACCGGGGAGCTGTTTTTT	CASSLAEPAGPPTGELFF
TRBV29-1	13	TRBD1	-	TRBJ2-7	TGCAGCGTGGGACAGGAGAGCTCCTACGAGCAGTACTTC	CSVGQESSYEQYF
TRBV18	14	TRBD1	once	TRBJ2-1	TGTGCCAGCTCGATACAGGGGGTCTACAATGAGCAGTTCTTC	CASSIQGVYNEQFF
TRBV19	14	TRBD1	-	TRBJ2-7	TGTGCCAGCAGTAACAGAGGGGGCTCCCGCGAGCAGTACTTC	CASSNRGGSREQYF
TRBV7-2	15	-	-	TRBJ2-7	TGTGCCAGCAGCCCCAGGGGCGCGGCCTCCTACGAGCAGTACTTC	CASSPRGAASYEQYF
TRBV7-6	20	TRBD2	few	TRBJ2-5	TGTGCCAGCAGCCTGTCCTCCTCTAGCGGGTGGGAGTGGAAGGACGAGACCCAGTACTTC	CASSLSSSSGWEWKDETQYF
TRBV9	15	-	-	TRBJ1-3	TGTGCCAGCAGCGTAGGAGCAGGGAACGGAAACACCATATATTTT	CASSVGAGNGNTIYF
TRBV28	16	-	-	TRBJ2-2	TGTGCCAGCAGTTTCTCTAGCGTGGGAAACACCGGGGAGCTGTTTTTT	CASSFSSVGNTGELFF
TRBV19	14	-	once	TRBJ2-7	TGTGCCAGTAGTAGTCAGGTCGACTCCTACGAGCAGTACTTC	CASSSQVDSYEQYF
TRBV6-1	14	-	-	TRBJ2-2	TGTGCCAGCAGTGATCTACAGTACCCCGGGGAGCTGTTTTTT	CASSDLQYPGELFF
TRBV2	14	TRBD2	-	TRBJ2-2	TGTGCCAGCAGATCTACTAGCGGGAGTGGGGAGCTGTTTTTT	CASRSTSGSGELFF
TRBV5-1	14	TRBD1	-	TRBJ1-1	TGCGCCAGCAGCCAGGACAGGGCGAACACTGAAGCTTTCTTT	CASSQDRANTEAFF
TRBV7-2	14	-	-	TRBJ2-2	TGTGCCAGCAGCTTAGGTAGTAAGACCGGGGAGCTGTTTTTT	CASSLGSKTGELFF
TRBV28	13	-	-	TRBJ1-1	TGTGCCAGCTTGGGTCAGGGTTTCACTGAAGCTTTCTTT	CASLGQGFTEAFF
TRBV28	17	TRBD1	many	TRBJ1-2	TGTGCCAGCAGCGGAGAGGTACCGGGACAGGGGGCTCATGGCTACACCTTC	CASSGEVPGQGAHGYTF
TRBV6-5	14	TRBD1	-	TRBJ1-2	TGTGCCAGCAGTTCTCGGACAGGGGGCAACGGCTACACCTTC	CASSSRTGGNGYTF
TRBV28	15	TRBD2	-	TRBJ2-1	TGTGCCAGCAGTTTAATGACTAGCGGATACAATGAGCAGTTCTTC	CASSLMTSGYNEQFF
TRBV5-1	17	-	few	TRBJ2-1	TGCGCCAGCAGCTTTTTAGGACAGCAAAGCTCCTACAATGAGCAGTTCTTC	CASSFLGQQSSYNEQFF
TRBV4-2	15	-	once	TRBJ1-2	TGTGCCAGCAGCCAAGATTTTGTCCGGGGAACTGGCTACACCTTC	CASSQDFVRGTGYTF
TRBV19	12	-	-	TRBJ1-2	TGTGCCAGTAGTAGCGCCGGCTATGGCTACACCTTC	CASSSAGYGYTF
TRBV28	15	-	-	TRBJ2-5	TGTGCCAGCAGTCTGCCTCCTAGGAGTGGTGAGACCCAGTACTTC	CASSLPPRSGETQYF
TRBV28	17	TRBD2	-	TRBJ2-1	TGTGCCAGCAGTTTCCCCAGCCTAGCGGGGCCTATGGATGAGCAGTTCTTC	CASSFPSLAGPMDEQFF
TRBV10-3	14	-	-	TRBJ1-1	TGTGCCATCAGGGCAGGTCTCCGGGGGACTGAAGCTTTCTTT	CAIRAGLRGTEAFF
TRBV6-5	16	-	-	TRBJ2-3	TGTGCCAGCAGTTACTGGGCAGGGGCTAGCACAGATACGCAGTATTTT	CASSYWAGASTDTQYF
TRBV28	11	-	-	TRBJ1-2	TGTGCCAGCAGTTCGGGGATCGGCTACACCTTC	CASSSGIGYTF
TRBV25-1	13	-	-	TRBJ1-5	TGTGCCAGCAGTCCCGGGGGTGCTCAGCCCCAGCATTTT	CASSPGGAQPQHF
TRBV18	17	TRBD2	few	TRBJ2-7	TGTGCCAGCTCATGGACTAGCGGGAGTCCGGGTCCCTACGAGCAGTACTTC	CASSWTSGSPGPYEQYF
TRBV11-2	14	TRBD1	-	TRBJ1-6	TGTGCCAGCAGCTTAGGACAGGGTGTTTCACCCCTCCACTTT	CASSLGQGVSPLHF
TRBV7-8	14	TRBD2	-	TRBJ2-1	TGTGCCAGCAGCTTAGCCGGGAGGTACGATGAGCAGTTCTTC	CASSLAGRYDEQFF
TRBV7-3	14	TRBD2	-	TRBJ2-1	TGTGCCAGCAGCTTAGACGGGGGACTAATCGAGCAGTTCTTC	CASSLDGGLIEQFF
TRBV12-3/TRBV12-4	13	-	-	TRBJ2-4	TGTGCCACCTCACCCGGGTTTGGAGACATTCAGTACTTC	CATSPGFGDIQYF
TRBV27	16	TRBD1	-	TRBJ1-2	TGTGCCAGCAGGTTCCTTTCCGGGACAGGGGGTTATGGCTACACCTTC	CASRFLSGTGGYGYTF
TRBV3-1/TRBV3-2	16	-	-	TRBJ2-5	TGTGCCAGCAGCCATATGGCGGGCGGGCGCGGCGGTACCCAGTACTTC	CASSHMAGGRGGTQYF
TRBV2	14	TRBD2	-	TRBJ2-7	TGTGCCAGCAGTTGGGGACTAGCGGACTACGAGCAGTACTTC	CASSWGLADYEQYF
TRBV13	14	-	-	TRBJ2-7	TGTGCCAGCAGCTCAGACAGGTTCTCCTACGAGCAGTACTTC	CASSSDRFSYEQYF
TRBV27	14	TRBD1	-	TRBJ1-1	TGTGCCAGCAGTTTGACAGGGTCGGCGACTGAAGCTTTCTTT	CASSLTGSATEAFF
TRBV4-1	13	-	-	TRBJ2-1	TGCGCCAGCAGCCAAGATCTACGGACTGTGCAGTTCTTC	CASSQDLRTVQFF
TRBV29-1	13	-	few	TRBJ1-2	TGCAGCGTCCCGGATGTAGGGGCTTATGGCTACACCTTC	CSVPDVGAYGYTF
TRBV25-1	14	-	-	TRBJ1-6	TGTGCCAGCAGTGAGGCCAGGGGTAATTCACCCCTCCACTTT	CASSEARGNSPLHF
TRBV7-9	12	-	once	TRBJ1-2	TGTGCCAGCAGTTTACAGAACTATGGCTACACCTTC	CASSLQNYGYTF
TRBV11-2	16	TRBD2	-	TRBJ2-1	TGTGCCAGCAGCCCGTCCGGAAGTAGCGGGATTAATGAGCAGTTCTTC	CASSPSGSSGINEQFF
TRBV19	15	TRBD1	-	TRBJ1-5	TGTGCCAGTAGTCTAACATGGGACAGTTATCAGCCCCAGCATTTT	CASSLTWDSYQPQHF
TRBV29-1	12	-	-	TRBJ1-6	TGCAGCGTTGCCGACGGGAATTCACCCCTCCACTTT	CSVADGNSPLHF
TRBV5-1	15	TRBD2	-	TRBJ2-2	TGCGCCAGCAGCTTGTCAGCGGGAGGTCCCGGGGAGCTGTTTTTT	CASSLSAGGPGELFF
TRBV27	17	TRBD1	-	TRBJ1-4	TGTGCCAGCAGTTTATATAGTTCGGGGACAGGGGGCGGAAAACTGTTTTTT	CASSLYSSGTGGGKLFF
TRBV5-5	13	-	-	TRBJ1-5	TGTGCCAGCAGCTTGACTGGTGAGCAGCCCCAGCATTTT	CASSLTGEQPQHF
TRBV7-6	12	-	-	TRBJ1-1	TGTGCCAGCAGCTTGGGAGGCCCTGAAGCTTTCTTT	CASSLGGPEAFF
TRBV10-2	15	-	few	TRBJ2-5	TGCGCCAGCAGGCGGGACGCGGCGGTAGGGGAGACCCAGTACTTC	CASRRDAAVGETQYF
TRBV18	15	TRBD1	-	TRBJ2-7	TGTGCCAGCTCACTGCCGGGACAGAGACCATACGAGCAGTACTTC	CASSLPGQRPYEQYF
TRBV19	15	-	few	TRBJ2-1	TGTGCCAGTAGTATCGCGGGCCTAGCTCTCAATGAGCAGTTCTTC	CASSIAGLALNEQFF
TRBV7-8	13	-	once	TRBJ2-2	TGTGCCAGCAGCCTCCTGAGCCCCGGGGAGCTGTTTTTT	CASSLLSPGELFF
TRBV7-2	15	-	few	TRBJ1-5	TGTGCCAGCAGCTTAGGCCCCCAGCGTCCCCAGCCCCAGCATTTT	CASSLGPQRPQPQHF